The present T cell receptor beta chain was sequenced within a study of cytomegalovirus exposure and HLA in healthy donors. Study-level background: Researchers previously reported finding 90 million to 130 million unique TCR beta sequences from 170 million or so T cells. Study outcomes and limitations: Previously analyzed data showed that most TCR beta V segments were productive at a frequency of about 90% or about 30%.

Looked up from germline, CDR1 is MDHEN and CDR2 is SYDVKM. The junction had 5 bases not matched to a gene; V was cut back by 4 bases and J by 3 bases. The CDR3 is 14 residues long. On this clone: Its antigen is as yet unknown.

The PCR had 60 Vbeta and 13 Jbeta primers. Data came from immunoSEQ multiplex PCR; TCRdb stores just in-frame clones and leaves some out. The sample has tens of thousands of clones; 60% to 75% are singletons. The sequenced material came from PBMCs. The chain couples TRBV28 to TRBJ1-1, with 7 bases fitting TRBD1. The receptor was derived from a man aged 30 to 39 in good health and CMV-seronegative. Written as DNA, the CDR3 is TGTGCCAGCAGTTCAGGGGGTTACGACACTGAAGCTTTCTTT. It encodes CASSSGGYDTEAFF.